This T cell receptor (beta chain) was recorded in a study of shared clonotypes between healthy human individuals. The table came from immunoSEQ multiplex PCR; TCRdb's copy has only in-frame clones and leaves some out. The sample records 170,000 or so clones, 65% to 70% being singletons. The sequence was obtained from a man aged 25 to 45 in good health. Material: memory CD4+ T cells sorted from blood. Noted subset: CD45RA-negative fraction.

This CDR3 is CASSSQGATDTQYF. The CDR3 coding sequence is TGTGCCAGCAGCTCCCAGGGGGCAACAGATACGCAGTATTTT. The V call is TRBV7-2, the J call TRBJ2-3; 8 positions agree with TRBD1. Germline CDR1 reads SGHTA; CDR2 reads FQGNSA. The length of the CDR3 is 14 residues. Trimming at V came to 4 bases and at J to 3 bases, leaving 3 bases not matched to a gene.